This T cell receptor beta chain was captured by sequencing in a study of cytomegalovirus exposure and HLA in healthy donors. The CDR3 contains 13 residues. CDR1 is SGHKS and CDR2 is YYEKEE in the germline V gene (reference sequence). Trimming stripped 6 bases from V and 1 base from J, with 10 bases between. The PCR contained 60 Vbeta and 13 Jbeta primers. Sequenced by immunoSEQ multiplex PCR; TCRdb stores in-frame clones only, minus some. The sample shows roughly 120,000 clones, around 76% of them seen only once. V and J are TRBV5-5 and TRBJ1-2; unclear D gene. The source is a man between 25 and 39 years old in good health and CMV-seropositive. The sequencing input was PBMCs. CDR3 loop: CASTEALNYGYTF. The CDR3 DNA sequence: TGTGCCAGCACCGAGGCCCTTAACTATGGCTACACCTTC.